These T cell receptor beta chains were read from a single sample in a study of Ad26.COV2.S vaccination and SARS-CoV-2 variants. Profiled with immunoSEQ multiplex PCR; TCRdb holds only in-frame clones, not every one. The sample has about 180,000 clones; approximately 88% are singletons. The source material was peripheral blood, sampled after recovery from COVID-19. Receptor source: a human donor who had recovered from COVID-19. The conserved cysteine and the conserved F or W are not part of the CDR3 here.

length	V	J	CDR3
12	TRBV5-1	TRBJ1-5	ASSLDGRTQPQH
12	TRBV15	TRBJ1-1	ATSFGQGNTEAF
11	TRBV6-6	TRBJ2-3	ASLQGNTDTQY
11	TRBV9	TRBJ1-5	ASSDRGDQPQH
14	TRBV4-1	TRBJ1-1	ASSQVMAGLGTEAF
14	TRBV28	TRBJ1-6	ASSSSYRGLGSPLH
15	TRBV3-1/TRBV3-2	TRBJ2-1	ASSQGSFLAYYNEQF
15	TRBV11-2	TRBJ1-6	ASSMREQQTRNSPLH
12	TRBV3-1/TRBV3-2	TRBJ2-1	ASSRDSPYNEQF
14	TRBV5-8	TRBJ1-1	ASSLVWGAENTEAF
11	TRBV12-3/TRBV12-4	TRBJ2-1	ASSTSNRGEQF
13	TRBV6-5	TRBJ2-2	ASTGRRGNTGELF
9	TRBV2	TRBJ2-1	ASSVREEQF
13	TRBV7-3	TRBJ2-2	ASSPDRERTGELF
13	TRBV4-1	TRBJ1-5	ASSHYVGASQPQH
12	TRBV9	TRBJ2-3	ASSVRQGSDTQY
9	TRBV7-2	TRBJ2-5	ASSSEETQY
9	TRBV11-2	TRBJ2-7	ASSSPHEQY
10	TRBV27	TRBJ2-3	ASSFLGDTQY
13	TRBV11-2	TRBJ2-1	ASSRPGQGNNEQF
12	TRBV10-3	TRBJ1-5	AISESRGQQPQH
10	TRBV12-3/TRBV12-4	TRBJ1-2	ASSPDRVGYT
13	TRBV7-9	TRBJ1-5	ASSLDATGNQPQH
12	TRBV27	TRBJ1-1	ASSLSAVNTEAF
14	TRBV5-1	TRBJ1-1	ASSQMTGSSNTEAF
13	TRBV7-6	TRBJ1-4	ASSLAGGGREKLF
10	TRBV7-6	TRBJ2-5	ASSKPKETQY
12	TRBV2	TRBJ2-7	ASSGRRGAYEQY
13	TRBV5-1	TRBJ1-6	ASSADSSYNSPLH
11	TRBV30	TRBJ1-2	AWRRFNRDGYT
12	TRBV5-6	TRBJ2-5	ASSQGFSQETQY
15	TRBV4-2	TRBJ2-3	ASSQDRQTPLADTQY
8	TRBV23-1	TRBJ2-7	ASSGNEQY
13	TRBV5-1	TRBJ2-5	ASSRGTSGQETQY
14	TRBV15	TRBJ2-2	ATSRDTLGGTGELF
14	TRBV7-9	TRBJ2-3	ASSLSVGLGTDTQY
14	TRBV6-5	TRBJ1-6	ASSYSIGQPNSPLH
11	TRBV19	TRBJ1-2	ASSVGGDYGYT
12	TRBV2	TRBJ2-4	ASSEGASKNIQY
13	TRBV19	TRBJ1-5	ASSIRGTGNQPQH
15	TRBV3-1/TRBV3-2	TRBJ2-2	ASSQRRTSRIAGELF
11	TRBV28	TRBJ2-7	ASIQGALGEQY
13	TRBV9	TRBJ2-1	ASSVVGGSYNEQF
13	TRBV6-5	TRBJ2-1	ASSPSGDSYNEQF
15	TRBV2	TRBJ1-2	ASSESKYFGTVYGYT
13	TRBV9	TRBJ2-1	ASSVGLAESSEQF
9	TRBV2	TRBJ2-3	ASMVTDTQY
16	TRBV11-2	TRBJ1-3	ASSFAGAGGLSGNTIY
15	TRBV4-1	TRBJ2-1	ASSQSQGATVYNEQF
14	TRBV21-1	TRBJ2-7	ASSKNPWDRGSEQY
11	TRBV6-6	TRBJ1-1	ASSGTGWTEAF
13	TRBV7-9	TRBJ2-7	ASGRGQTLQYEQY
11	TRBV28	TRBJ1-1	ASSLGVNTEAF
12	TRBV19	TRBJ2-5	ASSKRQGKETQY
12	TRBV3-1/TRBV3-2	TRBJ2-5	ASSQVGGKETQY
14	TRBV4-1	TRBJ1-5	ASSQDRPTSNQPQH
12	TRBV27	TRBJ1-2	ASSSGQLPYGYT
9	TRBV6-5	TRBJ2-7	ASIQGYEQY
11	TRBV18	TRBJ2-7	ASSPGSSYEQY